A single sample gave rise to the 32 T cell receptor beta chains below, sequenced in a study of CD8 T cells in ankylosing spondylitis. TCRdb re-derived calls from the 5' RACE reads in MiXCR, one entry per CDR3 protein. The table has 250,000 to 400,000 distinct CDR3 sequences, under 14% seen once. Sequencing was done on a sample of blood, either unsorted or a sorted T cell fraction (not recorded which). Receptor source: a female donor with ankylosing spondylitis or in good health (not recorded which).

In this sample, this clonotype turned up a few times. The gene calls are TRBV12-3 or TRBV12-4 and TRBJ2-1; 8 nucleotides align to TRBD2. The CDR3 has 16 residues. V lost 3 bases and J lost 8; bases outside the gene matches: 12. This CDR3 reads CASSLFRGGRGDEQFF. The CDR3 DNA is TGTGCCAGCAGTTTGTTCCGGGGGGGGCGGGGGGATGAGCAGTTCTTC.

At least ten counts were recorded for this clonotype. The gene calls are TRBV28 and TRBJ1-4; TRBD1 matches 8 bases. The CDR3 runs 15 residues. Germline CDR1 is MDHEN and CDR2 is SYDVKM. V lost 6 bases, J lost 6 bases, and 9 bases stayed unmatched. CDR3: CASSYSGQGDEKLFF. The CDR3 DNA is TGTGCCAGCAGCTATTCAGGACAGGGTGATGAAAAACTGTTTTTT. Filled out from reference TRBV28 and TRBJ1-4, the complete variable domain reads DVKVTQSSRYLVKRTGEKVFLECVQDMDHENMFWYRQDPGLGLRLIYFSYDVKMKEKGDIPEGYSVSREKKERFSLILESASTNQTSMYLCASSYSGQGDEKLFFGSGTQLSVL.

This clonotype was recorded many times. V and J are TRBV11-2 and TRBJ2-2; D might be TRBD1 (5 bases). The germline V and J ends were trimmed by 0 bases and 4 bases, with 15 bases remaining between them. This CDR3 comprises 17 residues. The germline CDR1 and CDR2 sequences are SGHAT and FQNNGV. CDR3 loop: CASSLETVSSSTGELFF. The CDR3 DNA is TGTGCCAGCAGCTTAGAGACAGTATCGAGTAGCACCGGGGAGCTGTTTTTT. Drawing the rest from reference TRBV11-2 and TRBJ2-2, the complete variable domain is EAGVAQSPRYKIIEKRQSVAFWCNPISGHATLYWYQQILGQGPKLLIQFQNNGVVDDSQLPKDRFSAERLKGVDSTLKIQPAKLEDSAVYLCASSLETVSSSTGELFFGEGSRLTVL.

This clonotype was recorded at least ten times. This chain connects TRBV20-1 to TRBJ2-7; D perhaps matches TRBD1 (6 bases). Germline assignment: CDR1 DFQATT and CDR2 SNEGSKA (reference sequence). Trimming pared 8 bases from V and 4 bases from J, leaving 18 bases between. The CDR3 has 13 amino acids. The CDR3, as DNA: TGCAGTCCGTCCCGGACAGCCGGGTACGAGCAGTACTTC. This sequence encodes CSPSRTAGYEQYF.

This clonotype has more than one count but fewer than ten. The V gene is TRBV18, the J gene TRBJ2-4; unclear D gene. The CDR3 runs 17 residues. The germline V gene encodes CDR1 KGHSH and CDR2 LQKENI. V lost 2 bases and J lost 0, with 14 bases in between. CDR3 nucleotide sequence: TGTGCCAGCTCACCAACGGAATCTAACCTAGCCAAAAACATTCAGTACTTC. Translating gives CASSPTESNLAKNIQYF.

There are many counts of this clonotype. DNA of the CDR3: TGTGCCATCAGTGACGACAGCCTTACCTACGAGCAGTACTTC. It encodes CAISDDSLTYEQYF. V gene TRBV10-3 combines with J gene TRBJ2-7; D is possibly TRBD1 (5 bases). This CDR3 comprises 14 residues. V was shortened by 3 bases and J by 2 bases, with 11 bases between the two germline ends. CDR1 is ENHRY and CDR2 is SYGVKD in the germline V gene.

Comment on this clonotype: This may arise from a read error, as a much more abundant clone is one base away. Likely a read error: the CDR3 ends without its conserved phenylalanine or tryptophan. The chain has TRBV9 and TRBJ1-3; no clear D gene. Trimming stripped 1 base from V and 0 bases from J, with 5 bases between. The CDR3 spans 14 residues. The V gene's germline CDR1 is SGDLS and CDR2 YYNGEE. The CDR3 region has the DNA TGTGCCAGCAGCGTATACAGCTCTGGAAACACCATATATTTA. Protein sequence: CASSVYSSGNTIYL.

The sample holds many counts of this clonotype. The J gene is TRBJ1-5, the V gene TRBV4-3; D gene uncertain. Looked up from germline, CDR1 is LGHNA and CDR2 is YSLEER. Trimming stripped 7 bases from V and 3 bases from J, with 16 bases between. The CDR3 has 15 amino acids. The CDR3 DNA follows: TGCGCCAGCACCCCAGAGGCAGGTAACAATCAGCCCCAGCATTTT. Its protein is CASTPEAGNNQPQHF.

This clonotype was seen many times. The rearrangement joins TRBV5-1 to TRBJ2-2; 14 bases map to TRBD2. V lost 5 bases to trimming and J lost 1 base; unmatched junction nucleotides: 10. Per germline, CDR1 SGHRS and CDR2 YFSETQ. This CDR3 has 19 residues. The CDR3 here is CASRSIGLAGGENTGELFF. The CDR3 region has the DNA TGCGCCAGCAGATCTATAGGACTAGCGGGGGGCGAGAACACCGGGGAGCTGTTTTTT. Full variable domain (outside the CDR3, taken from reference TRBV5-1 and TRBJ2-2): KAGVTQTPRYLIKTRGQQVTLSCSPISGHRSVSWYQQTPGQGLQFLFEYFSETQRNKGNFPGRFSGRQFSNSRSEMNVSTLELGDSALYLCASRSIGLAGGENTGELFFGEGSRLTVL.

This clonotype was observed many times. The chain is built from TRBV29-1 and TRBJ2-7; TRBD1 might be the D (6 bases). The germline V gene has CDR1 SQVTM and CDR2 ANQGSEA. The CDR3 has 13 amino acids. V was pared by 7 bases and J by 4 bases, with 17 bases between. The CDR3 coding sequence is TGCAGCGGGAAGGACAGTCGGACTTACGAGCAGTACTTC. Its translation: CSGKDSRTYEQYF.

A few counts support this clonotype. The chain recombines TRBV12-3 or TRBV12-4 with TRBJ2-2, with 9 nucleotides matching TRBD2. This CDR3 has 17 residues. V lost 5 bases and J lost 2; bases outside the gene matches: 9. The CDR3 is CASSRRGGGFNTGELFF. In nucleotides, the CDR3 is TGTGCCAGCAGTAGGCGGGGGGGAGGGTTTAACACCGGGGAGCTGTTTTTT.

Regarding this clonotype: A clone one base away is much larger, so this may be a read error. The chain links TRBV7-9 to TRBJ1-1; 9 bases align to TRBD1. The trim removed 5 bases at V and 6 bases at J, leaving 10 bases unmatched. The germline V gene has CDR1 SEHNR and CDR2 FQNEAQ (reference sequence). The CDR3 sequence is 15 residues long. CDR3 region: CASSVTGTGNAEAFF. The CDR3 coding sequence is TGTGCCAGCAGCGTTACCGGGACAGGGAATGCTGAAGCTTTCTTT.

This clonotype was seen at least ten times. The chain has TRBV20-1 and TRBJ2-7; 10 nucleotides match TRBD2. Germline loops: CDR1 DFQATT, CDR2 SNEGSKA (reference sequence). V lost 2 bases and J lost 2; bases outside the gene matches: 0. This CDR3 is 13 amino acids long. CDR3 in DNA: TGCAGTGCTAGACTAGCGGGGGCCTACGAGCAGTACTTC. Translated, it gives CSARLAGAYEQYF.

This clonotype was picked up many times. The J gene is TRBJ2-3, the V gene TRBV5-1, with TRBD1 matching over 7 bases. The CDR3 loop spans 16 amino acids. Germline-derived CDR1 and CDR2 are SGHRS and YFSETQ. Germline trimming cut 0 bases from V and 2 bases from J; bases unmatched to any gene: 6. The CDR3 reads CASSLVGQRNTDTQYF. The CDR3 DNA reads TGCGCCAGCAGCTTGGTGGGACAGAGAAACACAGATACGCAGTATTTT.

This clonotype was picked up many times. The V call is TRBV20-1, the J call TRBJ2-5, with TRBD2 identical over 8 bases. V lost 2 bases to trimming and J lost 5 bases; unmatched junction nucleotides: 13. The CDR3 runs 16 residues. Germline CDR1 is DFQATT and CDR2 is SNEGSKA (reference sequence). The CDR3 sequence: CSARPSGTSPSETQYF. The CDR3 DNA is TGCAGTGCTAGACCATCCGGGACTAGTCCTAGCGAGACCCAGTACTTC.

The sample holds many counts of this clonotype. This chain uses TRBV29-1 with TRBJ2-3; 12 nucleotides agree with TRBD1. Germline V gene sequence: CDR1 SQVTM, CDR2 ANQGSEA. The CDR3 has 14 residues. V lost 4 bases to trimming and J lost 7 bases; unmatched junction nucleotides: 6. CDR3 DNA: TGCAGCGTTGGGGACAGGGGGCGCGGAAATACGCAGTATTTT. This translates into CSVGDRGRGNTQYF.

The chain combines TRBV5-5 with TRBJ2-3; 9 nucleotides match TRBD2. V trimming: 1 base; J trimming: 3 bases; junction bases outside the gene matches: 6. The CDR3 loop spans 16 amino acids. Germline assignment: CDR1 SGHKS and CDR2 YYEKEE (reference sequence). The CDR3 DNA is TGTGCCAGCAGCTTGTCGAGCGGGAGGAATACAGATACGCAGTATTTT. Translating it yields CASSLSSGRNTDTQYF.

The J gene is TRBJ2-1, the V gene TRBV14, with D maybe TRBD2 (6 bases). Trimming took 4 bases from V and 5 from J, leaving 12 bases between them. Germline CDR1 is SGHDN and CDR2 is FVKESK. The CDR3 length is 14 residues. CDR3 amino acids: CASSRRGADNEQFF. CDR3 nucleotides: TGTGCCAGCAGCCGGCGGGGAGCAGACAATGAGCAGTTCTTC. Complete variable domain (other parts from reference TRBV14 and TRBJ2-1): EAGVTQFPSHSVIEKGQTVTLRCDPISGHDNLYWYRRVMGKEIKFLLHFVKESKQDESGMPNNRFLAERTGGTYSTLKVQPAELEDSGVYFCASSRRGADNEQFFGPGTRLTVL.

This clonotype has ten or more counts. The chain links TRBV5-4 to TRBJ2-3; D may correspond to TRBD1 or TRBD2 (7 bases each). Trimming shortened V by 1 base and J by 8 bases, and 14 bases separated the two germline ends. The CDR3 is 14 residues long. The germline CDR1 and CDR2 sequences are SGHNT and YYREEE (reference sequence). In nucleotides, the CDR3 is TGTGCCAGCAGCTTGCGTCAGGGGGGGGGTACGCAGTATTTT. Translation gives CASSLRQGGGTQYF.

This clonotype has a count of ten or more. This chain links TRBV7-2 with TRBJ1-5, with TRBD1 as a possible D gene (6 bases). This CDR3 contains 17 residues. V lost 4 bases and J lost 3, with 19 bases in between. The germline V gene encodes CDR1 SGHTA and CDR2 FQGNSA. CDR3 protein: CASSSAVSGAYNQPQHF. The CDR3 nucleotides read TGTGCCAGCAGCTCAGCAGTTTCAGGGGCCTACAATCAGCCCCAGCATTTT.

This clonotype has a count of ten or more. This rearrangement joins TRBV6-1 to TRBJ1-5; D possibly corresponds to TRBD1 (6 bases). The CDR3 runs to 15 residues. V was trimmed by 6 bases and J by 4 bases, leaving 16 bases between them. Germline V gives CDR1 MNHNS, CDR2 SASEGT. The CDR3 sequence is CASRGNRETNQPQHF. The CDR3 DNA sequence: TGTGCCAGCAGGGGAAACAGGGAAACGAATCAGCCCCAGCATTTT.

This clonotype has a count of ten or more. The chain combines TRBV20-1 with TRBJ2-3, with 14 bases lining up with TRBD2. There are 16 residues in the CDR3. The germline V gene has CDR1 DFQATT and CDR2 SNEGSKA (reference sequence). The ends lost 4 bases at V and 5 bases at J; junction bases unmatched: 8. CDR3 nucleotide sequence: TGCAGTGCTACCATGACTAGCGGGGGGGCCGTAGATACGCAGTATTTT. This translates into CSATMTSGGAVDTQYF.

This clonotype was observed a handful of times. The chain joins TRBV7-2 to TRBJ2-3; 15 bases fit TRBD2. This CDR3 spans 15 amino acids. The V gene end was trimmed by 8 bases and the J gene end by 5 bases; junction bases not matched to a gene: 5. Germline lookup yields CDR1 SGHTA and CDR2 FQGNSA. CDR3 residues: CASGTSGGTIDTQYF. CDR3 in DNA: TGTGCCAGCGGGACTAGCGGGGGGACGATAGATACGCAGTATTTT. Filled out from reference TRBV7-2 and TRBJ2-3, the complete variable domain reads GAGVSQSPSNKVTEKGKDVELRCDPISGHTALYWYRQSLGQGLEFLIYFQGNSAPDKSGLPSDRFSAERTGGSVSTLTIQRTQQEDSAVYLCASGTSGGTIDTQYFGPGTRLTVL.

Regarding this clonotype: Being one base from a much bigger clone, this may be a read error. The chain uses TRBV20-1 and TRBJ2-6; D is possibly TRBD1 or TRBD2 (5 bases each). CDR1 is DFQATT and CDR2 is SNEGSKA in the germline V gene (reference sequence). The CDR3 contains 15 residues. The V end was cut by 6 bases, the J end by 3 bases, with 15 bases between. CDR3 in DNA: TGCAGTGCGAGGGACGGCAACTTTGGGGCCAACGTCCTGACTTTC. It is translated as CSARDGNFGANVLTF.

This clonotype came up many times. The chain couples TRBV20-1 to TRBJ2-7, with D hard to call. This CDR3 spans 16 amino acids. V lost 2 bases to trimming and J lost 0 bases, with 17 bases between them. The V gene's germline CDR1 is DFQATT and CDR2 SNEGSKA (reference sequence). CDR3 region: CSARNALGRPSYEQYF. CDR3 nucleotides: TGCAGTGCTAGAAACGCCCTCGGACGGCCCTCCTACGAGCAGTACTTC.

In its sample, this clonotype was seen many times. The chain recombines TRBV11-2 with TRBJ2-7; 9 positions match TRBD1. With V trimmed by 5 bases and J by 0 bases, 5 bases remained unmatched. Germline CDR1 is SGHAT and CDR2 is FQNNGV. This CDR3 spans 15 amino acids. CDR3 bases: TGTGCCAGCAGCATCGGGACAGGGAGCTCCTACGAGCAGTACTTC. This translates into CASSIGTGSSYEQYF.

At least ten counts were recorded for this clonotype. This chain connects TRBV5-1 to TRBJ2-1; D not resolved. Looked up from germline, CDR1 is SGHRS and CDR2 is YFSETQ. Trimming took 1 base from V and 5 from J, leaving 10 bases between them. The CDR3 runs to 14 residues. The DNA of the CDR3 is TGCGCCAGCAGCTTGCTGGGGATCCACAATGAGCAGTTCTTC. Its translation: CASSLLGIHNEQFF.

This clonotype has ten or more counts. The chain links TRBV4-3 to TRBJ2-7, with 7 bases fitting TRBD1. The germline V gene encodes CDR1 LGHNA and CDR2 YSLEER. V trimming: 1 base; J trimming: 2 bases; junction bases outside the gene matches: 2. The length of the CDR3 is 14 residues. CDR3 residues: CASSQGGQTYEQYF. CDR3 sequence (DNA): TGCGCCAGCAGCCAAGGGGGACAGACCTACGAGCAGTACTTC.

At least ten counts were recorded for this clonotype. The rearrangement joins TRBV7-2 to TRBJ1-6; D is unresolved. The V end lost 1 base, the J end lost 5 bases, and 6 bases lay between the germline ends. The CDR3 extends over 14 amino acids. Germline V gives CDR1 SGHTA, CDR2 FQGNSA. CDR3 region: CASSLGANNSPLHF. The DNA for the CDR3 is TGTGCCAGCAGCTTAGGGGCGAATAATTCACCCCTCCACTTT. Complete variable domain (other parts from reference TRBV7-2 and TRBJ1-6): GAGVSQSPSNKVTEKGKDVELRCDPISGHTALYWYRQSLGQGLEFLIYFQGNSAPDKSGLPSDRFSAERTGGSVSTLTIQRTQQEDSAVYLCASSLGANNSPLHFGNGTRLTVT.

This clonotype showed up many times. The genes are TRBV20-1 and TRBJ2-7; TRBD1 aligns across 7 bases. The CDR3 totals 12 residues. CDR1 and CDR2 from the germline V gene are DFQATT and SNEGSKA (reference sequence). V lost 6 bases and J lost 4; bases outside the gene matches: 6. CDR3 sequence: CSATGTVYEQYF. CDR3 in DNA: TGCAGTGCCACCGGGACAGTATACGAGCAGTACTTC.

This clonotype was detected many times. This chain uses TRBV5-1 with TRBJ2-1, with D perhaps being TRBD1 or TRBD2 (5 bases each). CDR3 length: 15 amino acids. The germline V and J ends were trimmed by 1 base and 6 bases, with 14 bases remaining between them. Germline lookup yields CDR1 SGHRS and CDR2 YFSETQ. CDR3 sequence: CASSLFGNGANEQFF. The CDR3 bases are TGCGCCAGCAGCTTGTTCGGGAATGGGGCCAATGAGCAGTTCTTC.

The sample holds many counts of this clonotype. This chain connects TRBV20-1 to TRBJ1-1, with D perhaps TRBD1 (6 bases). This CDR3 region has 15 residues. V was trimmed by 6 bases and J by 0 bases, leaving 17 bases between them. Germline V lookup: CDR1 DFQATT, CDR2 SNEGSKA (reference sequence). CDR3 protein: CSAPAGGQMNTEAFF. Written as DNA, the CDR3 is TGCAGTGCCCCGGCGGGGGGGCAGATGAACACTGAAGCTTTCTTT.